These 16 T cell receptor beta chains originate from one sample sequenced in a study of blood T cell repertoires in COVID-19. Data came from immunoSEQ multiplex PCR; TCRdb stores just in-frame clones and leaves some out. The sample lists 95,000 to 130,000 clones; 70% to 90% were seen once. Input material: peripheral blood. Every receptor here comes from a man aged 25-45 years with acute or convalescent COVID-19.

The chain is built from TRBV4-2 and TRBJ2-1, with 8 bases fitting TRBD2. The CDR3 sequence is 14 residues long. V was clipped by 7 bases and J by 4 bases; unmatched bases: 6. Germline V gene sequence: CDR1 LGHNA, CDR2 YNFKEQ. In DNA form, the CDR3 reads TGTGCCAGCACGGGGGAGCGGGGGTACAATGAGCAGTTCTTC. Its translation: CASTGERGYNEQFF.

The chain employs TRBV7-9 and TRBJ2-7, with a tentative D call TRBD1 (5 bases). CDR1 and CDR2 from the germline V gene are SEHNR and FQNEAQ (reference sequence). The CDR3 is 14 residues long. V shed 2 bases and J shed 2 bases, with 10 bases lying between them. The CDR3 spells CASSLSGAAYEQYF. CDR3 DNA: TGTGCCAGCAGCTTATCTGGGGCAGCCTACGAGCAGTACTTC. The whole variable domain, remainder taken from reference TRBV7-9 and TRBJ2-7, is DTGVSQNPRHKITKRGQNVTFRCDPISEHNRLYWYRQTLGQGPEFLTYFQNEAQLEKSRLLSDRFSAERPKGSFSTLEIQRTEQGDSAMYLCASSLSGAAYEQYFGPGTRLTVT.

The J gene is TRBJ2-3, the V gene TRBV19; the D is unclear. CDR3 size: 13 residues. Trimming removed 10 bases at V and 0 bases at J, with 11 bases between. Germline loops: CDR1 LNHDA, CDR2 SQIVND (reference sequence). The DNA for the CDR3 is TGTGCCACCGGGTCGAGAAGCACAGATACGCAGTATTTT. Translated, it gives CATGSRSTDTQYF. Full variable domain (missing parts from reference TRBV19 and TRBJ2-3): DGGITQSPKYLFRKEGQNVTLSCEQNLNHDAMYWYRQDPGQGLRLIYYSQIVNDFQKGDIAEGYSVSREKKESFPLTVTSAQKNPTAFYLCATGSRSTDTQYFGPGTRLTVL.

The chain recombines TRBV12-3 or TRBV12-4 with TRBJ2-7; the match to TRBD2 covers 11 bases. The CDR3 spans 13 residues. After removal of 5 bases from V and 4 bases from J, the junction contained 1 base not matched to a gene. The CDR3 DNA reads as TGTGCCAGCAGTAGACTAGCGGGGTACGAGCAGTACTTC. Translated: CASSRLAGYEQYF.

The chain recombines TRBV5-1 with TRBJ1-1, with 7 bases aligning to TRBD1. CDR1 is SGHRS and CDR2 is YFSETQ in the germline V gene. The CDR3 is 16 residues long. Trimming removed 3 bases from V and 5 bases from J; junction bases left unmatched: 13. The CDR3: CASSSPPGRGDTEAFF. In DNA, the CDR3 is TGCGCCAGCAGCTCGCCCCCGGGCAGGGGGGATACTGAAGCTTTCTTT.

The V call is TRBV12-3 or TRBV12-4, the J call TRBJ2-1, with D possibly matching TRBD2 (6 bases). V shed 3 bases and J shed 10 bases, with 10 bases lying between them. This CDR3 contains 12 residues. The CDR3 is CASSFWGDEQFF. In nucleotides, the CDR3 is TGTGCCAGCAGTTTTTGGGGGGACGAGCAGTTCTTC.

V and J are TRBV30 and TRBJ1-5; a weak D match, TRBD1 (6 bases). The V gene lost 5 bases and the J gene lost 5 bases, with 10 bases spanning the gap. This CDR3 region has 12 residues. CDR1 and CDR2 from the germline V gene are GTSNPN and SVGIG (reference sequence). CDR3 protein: CAWGQFYQPQHF. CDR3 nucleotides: TGTGCCTGGGGACAGTTTTATCAGCCCCAGCATTTT.

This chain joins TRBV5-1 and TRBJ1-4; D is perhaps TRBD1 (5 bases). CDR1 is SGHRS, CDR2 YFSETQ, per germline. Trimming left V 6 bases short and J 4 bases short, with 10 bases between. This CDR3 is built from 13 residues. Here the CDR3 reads CASNSGFNEKLFF. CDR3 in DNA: TGCGCCAGCAACTCAGGGTTTAATGAAAAACTGTTTTTT.

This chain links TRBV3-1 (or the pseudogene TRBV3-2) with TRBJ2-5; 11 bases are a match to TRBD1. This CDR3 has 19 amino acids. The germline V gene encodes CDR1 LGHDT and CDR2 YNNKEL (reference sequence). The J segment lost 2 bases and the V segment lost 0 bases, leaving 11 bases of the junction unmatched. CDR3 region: CASSQERTGGPQGQETQYF. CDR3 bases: TGTGCCAGCAGCCAAGAAAGGACAGGGGGCCCTCAGGGGCAAGAGACCCAGTACTTC.

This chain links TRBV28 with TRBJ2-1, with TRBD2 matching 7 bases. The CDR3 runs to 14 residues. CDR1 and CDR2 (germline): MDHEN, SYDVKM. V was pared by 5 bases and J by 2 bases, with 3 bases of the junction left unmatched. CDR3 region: CASSTAGAYNEQFF. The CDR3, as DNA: TGTGCCAGCAGTACTGCGGGAGCCTACAATGAGCAGTTCTTC.

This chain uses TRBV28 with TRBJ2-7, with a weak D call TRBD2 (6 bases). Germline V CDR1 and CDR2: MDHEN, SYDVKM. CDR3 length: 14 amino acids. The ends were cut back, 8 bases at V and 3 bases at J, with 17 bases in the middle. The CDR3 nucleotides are TGTGCCAGCCAGGGAGCGGGTAGGGACTACGAGCAGTACGTC. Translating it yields CASQGAGRDYEQYV.

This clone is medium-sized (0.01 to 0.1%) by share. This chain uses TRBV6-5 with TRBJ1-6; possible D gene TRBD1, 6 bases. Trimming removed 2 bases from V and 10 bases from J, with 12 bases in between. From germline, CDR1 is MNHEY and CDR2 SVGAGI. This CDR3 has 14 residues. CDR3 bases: TGTGCCAGCAGTTACGACAGGAAAGTATCACCCCTCCACTTT. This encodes CASSYDRKVSPLHF.

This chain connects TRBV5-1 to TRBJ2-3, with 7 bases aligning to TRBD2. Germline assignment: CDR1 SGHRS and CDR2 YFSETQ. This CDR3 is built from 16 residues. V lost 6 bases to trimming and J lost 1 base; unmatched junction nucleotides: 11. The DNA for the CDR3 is TGCGCCAGCACCAACCTCGGCGCGGGGGGCACAGATACGCAGTATTTT. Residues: CASTNLGAGGTDTQYF.

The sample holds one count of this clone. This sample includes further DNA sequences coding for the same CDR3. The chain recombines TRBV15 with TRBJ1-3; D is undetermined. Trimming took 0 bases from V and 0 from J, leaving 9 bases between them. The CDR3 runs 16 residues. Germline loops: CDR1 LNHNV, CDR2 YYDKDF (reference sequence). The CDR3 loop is CATSRDRGSSGNTIYF. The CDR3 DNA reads TGTGCCACCAGCAGAGATCGCGGGAGCTCTGGAAACACCATATATTTT.

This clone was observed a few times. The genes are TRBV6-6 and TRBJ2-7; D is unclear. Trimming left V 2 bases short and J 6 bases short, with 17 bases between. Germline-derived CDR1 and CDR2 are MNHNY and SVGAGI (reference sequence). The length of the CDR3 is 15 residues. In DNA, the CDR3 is TGTGCCAGCAGTTACCTAGGCCCCTCGGTGGGCGAGCAGTACTTC. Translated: CASSYLGPSVGEQYF.

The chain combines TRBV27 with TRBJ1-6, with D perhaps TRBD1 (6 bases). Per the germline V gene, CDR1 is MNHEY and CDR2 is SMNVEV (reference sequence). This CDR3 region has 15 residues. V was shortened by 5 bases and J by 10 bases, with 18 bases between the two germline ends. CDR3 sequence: CASSVNREGYSPLHF. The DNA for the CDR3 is TGTGCCAGCAGTGTAAACAGGGAGGGATACTCACCCCTCCACTTT.